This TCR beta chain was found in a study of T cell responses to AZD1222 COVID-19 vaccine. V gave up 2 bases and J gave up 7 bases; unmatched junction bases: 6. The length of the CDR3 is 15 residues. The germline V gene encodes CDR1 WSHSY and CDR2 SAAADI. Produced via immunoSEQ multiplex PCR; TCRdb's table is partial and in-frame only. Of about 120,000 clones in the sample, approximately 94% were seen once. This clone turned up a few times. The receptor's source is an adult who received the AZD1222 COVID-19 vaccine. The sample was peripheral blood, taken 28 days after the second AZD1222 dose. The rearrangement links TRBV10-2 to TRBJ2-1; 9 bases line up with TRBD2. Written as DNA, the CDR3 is TGCGCCAGCAGTGAGATAGCGGGAGTAGGGAATGAGCAGTTCTTC. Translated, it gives CASSEIAGVGNEQFF.